Listed here are 30 T cell receptor beta chains from one sample, sequenced in a study of blood T cell repertoires in COVID-19 (dated by TCRdb to 2019 to 2021). Receptors were amplified or captured by the immunoSEQ multiplex PCR assay. TCRdb re-hosts the immuneACCESS table, in-frame sequences only. Its copies lack some clones; in the studies checked, an unresolved V gene accounts for under half of them, and the cause for the rest is not known. The table for this sample lists about 130,000 clones; approximately 86% of them were counted only once. Of the sample, over 9.5% falls within the top ten clones. The sample consisted of peripheral blood. The receptors were gathered from a woman aged 70-85 years with COVID-19, enrolled during active disease.

The V call is TRBV28, the J call TRBJ1-3; D unclear. Germline-derived CDR1 and CDR2 are MDHEN and SYDVKM. This CDR3 has 15 amino acids. V lost 2 bases and J lost 2, with 10 bases in between. The CDR3 nucleotides are TGTGCCAGCAGTTTAGGAGGGAACACTGGAAACACCATATATTTT. Its protein product is CASSLGGNTGNTIYF.

J is TRBJ1-2 and V is TRBV28; 8 bases agree with TRBD1. CDR1 and CDR2 from the germline V gene are MDHEN and SYDVKM. CDR3 size: 15 residues. V trimming: 6 bases; J trimming: 4 bases; junction bases outside the gene matches: 10. CDR3 DNA sequence: TGTGCCAGCAGCCCCGGACAGGGAAATAGCTATGGCTACACCTTC. It yields the protein CASSPGQGNSYGYTF.

CDR3 sequence reads: CASSLVARGEETQYF. The CDR3 DNA reads as TGTGCCAGCAGCTTAGTGGCCAGGGGGGAAGAGACCCAGTACTTC. This rearrangement joins TRBV7-2 to TRBJ2-5, with a weak D call TRBD1 (7 bases). The germline gives CDR1 SGHTA, CDR2 FQGNSA. Trimming removed 1 base from V and 3 bases from J, with 12 bases in between. CDR3 length: 15 amino acids.

V and J are TRBV5-1 and TRBJ1-6; the match to TRBD1 covers 7 bases. Unmatched junction bases numbered 2, after V lost 0 bases and J lost 8 bases. The CDR3 sequence is 14 residues long. Germline lookup yields CDR1 SGHRS and CDR2 YFSETQ. The chain's CDR3 is CASSLGTGDSPLHF. CDR3 coding DNA: TGCGCCAGCAGCTTGGGTACAGGGGATTCACCCCTCCACTTT. The complete variable domain, with remaining parts taken from reference TRBV5-1 and TRBJ1-6, reads KAGVTQTPRYLIKTRGQQVTLSCSPISGHRSVSWYQQTPGQGLQFLFEYFSETQRNKGNFPGRFSGRQFSNSRSEMNVSTLELGDSALYLCASSLGTGDSPLHFGNGTRLTVT.

The V and J genes are TRBV3-1 (or the pseudogene TRBV3-2) and TRBJ2-4, with D perhaps TRBD2 (5 bases). The CDR3 sequence is 16 residues long. Per germline, CDR1 LGHDT and CDR2 YNNKEL (reference sequence). The ends were cut back, 3 bases at V and 0 bases at J, with 12 bases in the middle. The CDR3: CASSQSGVLAKNIQYF. The CDR3 DNA follows: TGTGCCAGCAGCCAGAGCGGCGTCCTAGCCAAAAACATTCAGTACTTC.

V usage is TRBV5-1 and J usage is TRBJ2-3, with 10 bases fitting TRBD2. The V gene's germline CDR1 is SGHRS and CDR2 YFSETQ. The CDR3 is made up of 16 amino acids. Trimming removed 3 bases from V and 0 bases from J; junction bases left unmatched: 4. CDR3: CASSYGTSVSTDTQYF. The CDR3 DNA follows: TGCGCCAGCAGCTATGGGACTAGCGTTAGCACAGATACGCAGTATTTT.

CDR3 sequence (DNA): TGTGCCAGTAGTATGGGACTAGCTGCCTACAATGAGCAGTTCTTC. Its translation is CASSMGLAAYNEQFF. The chain uses TRBV19 and TRBJ2-1; 9 positions match TRBD2. V trimming: 3 bases; J trimming: 2 bases; junction bases outside the gene matches: 2. CDR1 LNHDA and CDR2 SQIVND come from the germline V gene (reference sequence). This CDR3 has 15 amino acids.

This sequence joins TRBV10-3 and TRBJ1-2; D is possibly TRBD1 (5 bases). The CDR3 has 13 amino acids. Trimming removed 5 bases at V and 4 bases at J, with 11 bases between. CDR1 ENHRY and CDR2 SYGVKD come from the germline V gene. The CDR3 DNA sequence: TGTGCCATCAGTCCGGCCACAGGCTATGGCTACACCTTC. Encoded protein: CAISPATGYGYTF.

The chain recombines TRBV27 with TRBJ1-2, with D perhaps TRBD1 (6 bases). With 3 bases removed from V and 2 bases from J, the gap between germline ends came to 19 bases. The CDR3 is made up of 17 amino acids. The germline V gene has CDR1 MNHEY and CDR2 SMNVEV (reference sequence). The CDR3 loop is CASSFLPAQTGNYGYTF. CDR3 in DNA: TGTGCCAGCAGTTTCCTACCCGCCCAAACAGGGAACTATGGCTACACCTTC.

V gene TRBV5-1 combines with J gene TRBJ2-3; 11 nucleotides align to TRBD2. V was clipped by 4 bases and J by 6 bases; unmatched bases: 4. The CDR3 totals 14 residues. Germline V lookup: CDR1 SGHRS, CDR2 YFSETQ. This CDR3 reads CASSDPSGGDTQYF. The CDR3, as DNA: TGCGCCAGCAGCGACCCTAGCGGGGGGGATACGCAGTATTTT.

The chain links TRBV5-4 to TRBJ2-2, with 11 bases that match TRBD1. This CDR3 has 14 amino acids. Germline V CDR1 and CDR2: SGHNT, YYREEE (reference sequence). V lost 4 bases and J lost 6; bases outside the gene matches: 2. The CDR3 DNA is TGTGCCAGCAGCGCGGGACAGGGGGCCGGGGAGCTGTTTTTT. Its protein is CASSAGQGAGELFF.

The chain carries TRBV4-2 and TRBJ1-1; 8 nucleotides line up with TRBD1. The CDR3 consists of 15 residues. The germline V gene has CDR1 LGHNA and CDR2 YNFKEQ. The V gene end was trimmed by 0 bases and the J gene end by 4 bases; junction bases not matched to a gene: 4. CDR3 sequence reads: CASSQEDREGTEAFF. CDR3 sequence (DNA): TGTGCCAGCAGCCAAGAGGACAGGGAGGGCACTGAAGCTTTCTTT.

The chain couples TRBV18 to TRBJ1-5; D is unclear. The CDR3 loop spans 12 amino acids. Germline V lookup: CDR1 KGHSH, CDR2 LQKENI. V shed 5 bases and J shed 4 bases, with 6 bases lying between them. The DNA of the CDR3 is TGTGCCAGCTCAAATACTAATCAGCCCCAGCATTTT. The encoded protein is CASSNTNQPQHF.

This rearrangement joins TRBV5-4 to TRBJ1-1, with 9 nucleotides matching TRBD1. The CDR3 has 16 residues. Germline V lookup: CDR1 SGHNT, CDR2 YYREEE (reference sequence). J gave up 1 base and V 4 bases, and 8 bases lay outside the gene matches. CDR3 amino acids: CASSPQGAGWNTEAFF. CDR3 bases: TGTGCCAGCAGCCCACAGGGGGCGGGGTGGAACACTGAAGCTTTCTTT.

The J gene is TRBJ1-2, the V gene TRBV28, with D tentatively TRBD1 (6 bases). V was shortened by 5 bases and J by 7 bases, with 20 bases between the two germline ends. This CDR3 has 15 residues. CDR1 is MDHEN and CDR2 is SYDVKM in the germline V gene. The CDR3, as DNA: TGTGCCAGCAGTCCCAACACCGGGACACGAAGTGGCTACACCTTC. This encodes CASSPNTGTRSGYTF.

This rearrangement joins TRBV30 to TRBJ1-2, with a tentative D call TRBD1 (6 bases). The V end was cut by 2 bases, the J end by 4 bases, with 17 bases between. The germline V gene encodes CDR1 GTSNPN and CDR2 SVGIG (reference sequence). This CDR3 comprises 15 residues. The CDR3 sequence is CAWSLSRQAFYGYTF. CDR3 in DNA: TGTGCCTGGAGTCTTTCCAGACAGGCCTTCTATGGCTACACCTTC.

The J gene is TRBJ2-1, the V gene TRBV2, with D maybe TRBD1 (6 bases). CDR3 length: 15 amino acids. The germline V gene has CDR1 SNHLY and CDR2 FYNNEI. Trimming shortened V by 6 bases and J by 7 bases, and 19 bases separated the two germline ends. CDR3 protein: CASSQTTGTRNEQFF. CDR3 sequence (DNA): TGTGCCAGCAGCCAAACCACCGGGACAAGGAATGAGCAGTTCTTC.

The V and J genes are TRBV5-4 and TRBJ2-1; TRBD2 aligns across 9 bases. Germline V gives CDR1 SGHNT, CDR2 YYREEE (reference sequence). The CDR3 has 16 amino acids. Trimming took 0 bases from V and 5 from J; bases not matched to a gene: 6. CDR3 in amino acids: CASSLDLAGRNNEQFF. The CDR3 bases are TGTGCCAGCAGCTTGGACCTAGCGGGGAGAAACAATGAGCAGTTCTTC.

J is TRBJ2-2 and V is TRBV30; 14 bases fit TRBD2. CDR1 and CDR2 from the germline V gene are GTSNPN and SVGIG (reference sequence). The CDR3 extends over 17 amino acids. The V and J ends lost 2 bases and 1 base, in that order; junction bases with no gene match: 3. The CDR3: CAWSIGLAGGNTGELFF. The CDR3 bases are TGTGCCTGGAGTATCGGACTAGCGGGGGGGAACACCGGGGAGCTGTTTTTT.

V usage is TRBV11-3 and J usage is TRBJ1-1; D unresolved. Between the trimmed V and J ends, which lost 5 bases and 3 bases, there was a span of 16 bases. The CDR3 contains 15 residues. Germline CDR1 SGHNT, CDR2 YENEEA. The CDR3 nucleotides read TGTGCCAGCAGCCCTGGGCCTCTTCGTGACACTGAAGCTTTCTTT. Translation: CASSPGPLRDTEAFF. The full variable domain, rest sourced from reference TRBV11-3 and TRBJ1-1, is EAGVVQSPRYKIIEKKQPVAFWCNPISGHNTLYWYLQNLGQGPELLIRYENEEAVDDSQLPKDRFSAERLKGVDSTLKIQPAELGDSAVYLCASSPGPLRDTEAFFGQGTRLTVV.

The rearrangement links TRBV6-4 to TRBJ2-1; 10 bases fit TRBD2. The CDR3 runs 15 residues. CDR1 MRHNA and CDR2 SNTAGT come from the germline V gene. V was pared by 1 base and J by 6 bases, with 3 bases of the junction left unmatched. The CDR3, as DNA: TGTGCCAGCAGTGACTTGCCTAGCGGGGGCAATGAGCAGTTCTTC. Protein sequence: CASSDLPSGGNEQFF.

V usage is TRBV6-5 and J usage is TRBJ2-5; D might be TRBD2 (6 bases). V was trimmed by 6 bases and J by 5 bases, leaving 19 bases between them. CDR1 and CDR2 from the germline V gene are MNHEY and SVGAGI. CDR3 length: 15 amino acids. This CDR3 is CASSPGGNGGETQYF. The CDR3, as DNA: TGTGCCAGCAGCCCCGGAGGGAATGGAGGGGAGACCCAGTACTTC.

The V and J genes are TRBV2 and TRBJ2-4; a weak D match, TRBD1 (6 bases). This CDR3 has 15 residues. Between the trimmed V and J ends, which lost 5 bases and 6 bases, there was a span of 17 bases. Germline values: CDR1 SNHLY, CDR2 FYNNEI. CDR3 region: CASSLTSARGNIQYF. The CDR3 DNA is TGTGCCAGCAGTCTCACCTCTGCCAGGGGAAACATTCAGTACTTC.

The CDR3 DNA follows: TGCGCCAGCAGCGGACAGGGGAGTTTAGGCATTCAGTACTTC. Translated: CASSGQGSLGIQYF. The V call is TRBV5-1, the J call TRBJ2-4; TRBD1 matches 9 bases. Trimming at V came to 4 bases and at J to 9 bases, leaving 8 bases not matched to a gene. Germline V gene sequence: CDR1 SGHRS, CDR2 YFSETQ. The CDR3 has 14 amino acids.

This chain connects TRBV3-1 (or the pseudogene TRBV3-2) to TRBJ1-6, with D maybe TRBD1 (6 bases). The V gene's germline CDR1 is LGHDT and CDR2 YNNKEL (reference sequence). V lost 1 base and J lost 9, with 13 bases in between. The length of the CDR3 is 15 residues. CDR3 protein: CASSQGLQGSSPLHF. The CDR3 bases are TGTGCCAGCAGCCAAGGGTTACAGGGTAGTTCACCCCTCCACTTT.

This clone was seen only a few times. The chain has TRBV18 and TRBJ2-7; weak D call: TRBD2 (5 bases). The CDR3 has 16 amino acids. V lost 6 bases, J lost 0 bases, and 18 bases lay in between. Germline assignment: CDR1 KGHSH and CDR2 LQKENI. For the CDR3, the DNA is TGTGCCAGCTCGCCTGTTTGGTCCCGGGACTCCTACGAGCAGTACTTC. It encodes CASSPVWSRDSYEQYF.

The V call is TRBV6-5, the J call TRBJ1-1, with D perhaps TRBD1 (5 bases). There are 15 residues in the CDR3. Germline-derived CDR1 and CDR2 are MNHEY and SVGAGI. V lost 2 bases to trimming and J lost 8 bases, with 18 bases between them. The CDR3 DNA reads as TGTGCCAGCAGTTACGGGGGAGGGAAGGTTGCGGAAGCTTTCTTT. It encodes CASSYGGGKVAEAFF.

The chain has TRBV6-5 and TRBJ1-5, with D tentatively TRBD1 (6 bases). Trimming stripped 5 bases from V and 0 bases from J, with 11 bases between. This CDR3 is 15 amino acids long. Germline-derived CDR1 and CDR2 are MNHEY and SVGAGI. CDR3 sequence: CASSRTAYSNQPQHF. The CDR3 DNA follows: TGTGCCAGCAGTCGGACAGCCTATAGCAATCAGCCCCAGCATTTT.

The chain joins TRBV7-2 to TRBJ2-5, with D possibly TRBD1 on 6 matching bases. The CDR3 runs 15 residues. The ends were cut back, 4 bases at V and 4 bases at J, with 16 bases in the middle. The germline V gene encodes CDR1 SGHTA and CDR2 FQGNSA. DNA of the CDR3: TGTGCCAGCAGCTGGCGCAGGGGCGTAGGAGAGACCCAGTACTTC. Protein: CASSWRRGVGETQYF.

This chain's CDR3 is CASSELVGGGYTF. The DNA for the CDR3 is TGTGCCAGCAGTGAACTCGTGGGGGGTGGCTACACCTTC. The chain has TRBV2 and TRBJ1-2; TRBD1 might be the D (5 bases). V was cut by 2 bases and J by 7 bases, with 11 bases left in between. Germline CDR1 and CDR2: SNHLY and FYNNEI. This CDR3 is built from 13 residues.